The next 28 T cell receptor beta chains were all read from a single sample in a study of shared clonotypes between healthy human individuals. Assay: immunoSEQ multiplex PCR; the TCRdb copy retains only in-frame clones and omits some. The sample has about 1 million clones, about three quarters seen once. Sequencing was done on a sample of memory CD4+ T cells sorted from blood. The subset is: CD45RA-negative fraction. All receptors derive from a man younger than 35 in good health.

This clone was recorded only once. The chain is built from TRBV7-2 and TRBJ1-5; no reliable D call. V lost 1 base and J lost 4, with 8 bases in between. CDR1 is SGHTA, CDR2 FQGNSA, per germline. This CDR3 contains 14 residues. In DNA form, the CDR3 reads TGTGCCAGCAGCTTAGGGGATAAAAATCAGCCCCAGCATTTT. Its translation: CASSLGDKNQPQHF.

CDR3 loop: CASSPGGQSGNTIYF. CDR3 nucleotide sequence: TGTGCCAGCAGCCCCGGTGGACAGTCGGGAAACACCATATATTTT. The chain has TRBV5-4 and TRBJ1-3, with D perhaps TRBD1 (6 bases). The CDR3 loop spans 15 amino acids. Germline CDR1 SGHNT, CDR2 YYREEE (reference sequence). V was cut by 4 bases and J by 4 bases, with 15 bases left in between.

The chain is built from TRBV7-3 and TRBJ1-6; possible D gene TRBD1, 5 bases. The germline V gene encodes CDR1 SGHTA and CDR2 FQGTGA. This CDR3 spans 16 amino acids. V lost 0 bases and J 6 bases, leaving 12 bases between the germline ends. The CDR3 reads CASSLTAWDGNSPLHF. CDR3 in DNA: TGTGCCAGCAGCTTAACAGCCTGGGACGGTAATTCACCCCTCCACTTT.

The chain joins TRBV7-9 to TRBJ1-5; D remains ambiguous. Trimming took off 1 base at V and 2 bases at J, with 12 bases between the two ends. Germline V gene data show CDR1 as SEHNR and CDR2 as FQNEAQ (reference sequence). The CDR3 runs to 16 residues. The CDR3: CASSLDSHPGNQPQHF. The CDR3 region has the DNA TGTGCCAGCAGCTTAGACAGCCACCCAGGCAATCAGCCCCAGCATTTT.

This clone was counted only a few times. The chain is built from TRBV2 and TRBJ2-7, with 9 bases that match TRBD2. J was trimmed by 4 bases and V by 4 bases; bases with no gene match: 23. CDR1 is SNHLY and CDR2 is FYNNEI in the germline V gene. CDR3 length: 20 amino acids. CDR3: CASSVLTPSRGGGYRYEQYF. The CDR3 coding sequence is TGTGCCAGCAGTGTACTAACCCCGAGTCGCGGGGGGGGCTATAGGTACGAGCAGTACTTC. Using reference TRBV2 and TRBJ2-7 for the parts outside the CDR3, the full variable domain is EPEVTQTPSHQVTQMGQEVILRCVPISNHLYFYWYRQILGQKVEFLVSFYNNEISEKSEIFDDQFSVERPDGSNFTLKIRSTKLEDSAMYFCASSVLTPSRGGGYRYEQYFGPGTRLTVT.

The chain joins TRBV7-6 to TRBJ2-5, with 8 bases aligning to TRBD1. V lost 6 bases and J lost 2; bases outside the gene matches: 8. The CDR3 covers 15 residues. Germline V gene lookup returns CDR1 SGHVS and CDR2 FNYEAQ. The CDR3 region is CASRISRTGQETQYF. DNA for the CDR3: TGTGCCAGCAGAATCTCCCGGACAGGGCAAGAGACCCAGTACTTC.

The CDR3 reads CAISDLKNEKLFF. DNA for the CDR3: TGTGCCATCAGTGACCTGAAGAATGAAAAACTGTTTTTT. The gene calls are TRBV10-3 and TRBJ1-4, with D unclear. The V and J ends lost 3 bases and 5 bases respectively, with 7 bases between them. This CDR3 comprises 13 residues. Germline CDR1 is ENHRY and CDR2 is SYGVKD.

CDR3 nucleotides: TGTGCCAGCAGTTACTTGGGGGGGGCCCCCCGAGATACGCAGTATTTT. Amino acids: CASSYLGGAPRDTQYF. The chain is built from TRBV6-5 and TRBJ2-3, with D tentatively TRBD2 (7 bases). Germline CDR1 reads MNHEY; CDR2 reads SVGAGI. The CDR3 runs to 16 residues. Trimming removed 1 base from V and 5 bases from J, with 16 bases in between.

V and J are TRBV19 and TRBJ2-7, with D maybe TRBD1 (6 bases). There are 12 residues in the CDR3. Germline V gene sequence: CDR1 LNHDA, CDR2 SQIVND (reference sequence). Between the trimmed V and J ends, which lost 4 bases and 5 bases, there was a span of 9 bases. The CDR3 reads CASSRGGNEQYF. The CDR3 region has the DNA TGTGCCAGTAGTAGAGGGGGTAACGAGCAGTACTTC.

J is TRBJ2-4 and V is TRBV11-2; D is perhaps TRBD1 (5 bases). The CDR3 totals 14 residues. V was cut by 5 bases and J by 9 bases, with 17 bases left in between. The germline gives CDR1 SGHAT, CDR2 FQNNGV. The CDR3 region has the DNA TGTGCCAGCAGCATGGACCCCCAGGGCCGCATTCAGTACTTC. Protein: CASSMDPQGRIQYF.

This chain joins TRBV14 and TRBJ2-5; D possibly corresponds to TRBD1 (6 bases). This CDR3 region has 14 residues. Germline loops: CDR1 SGHDN, CDR2 FVKESK. Trimming took off 0 bases at V and 6 bases at J, with 11 bases between the two ends. In DNA form, the CDR3 reads TGTGCCAGCAGCCAAGAATGGCAGGGGAAGACCCAGTACTTC. This translates into CASSQEWQGKTQYF.

The rearrangement links TRBV6-5 to TRBJ1-2; TRBD1 is a possible D gene (5 bases). V dropped 0 bases and J dropped 4 bases, with 9 bases sitting between them. Per the germline V gene, CDR1 is MNHEY and CDR2 is SVGAGI. The CDR3 contains 14 residues. The chain's CDR3 is CASSYSTGTYGYTF. The CDR3 DNA reads TGTGCCAGCAGTTACTCTACGGGGACCTATGGCTACACCTTC.

This sequence joins TRBV5-6 and TRBJ1-5; no clear D. From germline, CDR1 is SGHDT and CDR2 YYEEEE. Trimming left V 4 bases short and J 0 bases short, with 11 bases between. This CDR3 is 15 amino acids long. The CDR3 loop reads CASSRRGYSNQPQHF. Here the CDR3 DNA reads TGTGCCAGCAGCCGGCGGGGTTATAGCAATCAGCCCCAGCATTTT. The full variable domain, its missing parts supplied by reference TRBV5-6 and TRBJ1-5, is DAGVTQSPTHLIKTRGQQVTLRCSPKSGHDTVSWYQQALGQGPQFIFQYYEEEERQRGNFPDRFSGHQFPNYSSELNVNALLLGDSALYLCASSRRGYSNQPQHFGDGTRLSIL.

The chain links TRBV9 to TRBJ1-2; D is perhaps TRBD1 (5 bases). V lost 4 bases, J lost 1 base, and 8 bases lay in between. The CDR3 has 13 residues. Germline V lookup: CDR1 SGDLS, CDR2 YYNGEE. CDR3 amino acids: CASSRGNNYGYTF. In nucleotides, the CDR3 is TGTGCCAGCAGCCGGGGGAATAACTATGGCTACACCTTC.

The gene calls are TRBV30 and TRBJ2-7; the D gene could be TRBD1 or TRBD2 (5 bases each). CDR3 length equals 11 residues. CDR1 and CDR2 from the germline V gene are GTSNPN and SVGIG (reference sequence). Deletions cut 5 bases from V and 6 bases from J, with 11 bases between. In nucleotides, the CDR3 is TGTGCCTGGGGGGGAGTCGGCGAGCAGTACTTC. Its translation: CAWGGVGEQYF.

This clone was seen a handful of times. The chain has TRBV9 and TRBJ2-2; 7 bases agree with TRBD1. The CDR3 contains 15 residues. Germline V lookup: CDR1 SGDLS, CDR2 YYNGEE. V was clipped by 2 bases and J by 2 bases; unmatched bases: 3. CDR3 region: CASSVRDSNTGELFF. CDR3 DNA sequence: TGTGCCAGCAGCGTTAGGGACAGCAACACCGGGGAGCTGTTTTTT.

This rearrangement joins TRBV29-1 to TRBJ1-2; D unresolved. The CDR3 covers 12 residues. Germline CDR1 is SQVTM and CDR2 is ANQGSEA. With 6 bases removed from V and 4 bases from J, the gap between germline ends came to 12 bases. This CDR3 reads CSVSESSYGYTF. The DNA for the CDR3 is TGCAGCGTATCGGAGTCTTCCTATGGCTACACCTTC.

The chain joins TRBV5-6 to TRBJ2-7; possibly TRBD1 for D (5 bases). V was clipped by 0 bases and J by 0 bases, with 16 bases between them. The CDR3 sequence is 17 residues long. Germline CDR1 is SGHDT and CDR2 is YYEEEE. DNA for the CDR3: TGTGCCAGCAGCTTGGAACTACTCCTTGGGGCCTCCTACGAGCAGTACTTC. It is translated as CASSLELLLGASYEQYF.

V is TRBV6-5 and J is TRBJ1-1; D is uncertain. There are 14 residues in the CDR3. With 0 bases removed from V and 1 base from J, the gap between germline ends came to 6 bases. Germline lookup yields CDR1 MNHEY and CDR2 SVGAGI. The chain's CDR3 is CASSYSGWNTEAFF. DNA for the CDR3: TGTGCCAGCAGTTACTCAGGATGGAACACTGAAGCTTTCTTT.

The chain uses TRBV7-9 and TRBJ2-3; 9 nucleotides match TRBD1. V lost 5 bases and J lost 5; bases outside the gene matches: 14. Germline V gene sequence: CDR1 SEHNR, CDR2 FQNEAQ (reference sequence). The CDR3 runs to 17 residues. The CDR3 loop reads CASSPGPGQGIRDTQYF. The CDR3 DNA follows: TGTGCCAGCAGCCCTGGTCCCGGACAGGGGATCCGAGATACGCAGTATTTT.

This clone has a count of ten or more. The V gene is TRBV2, the J gene TRBJ1-4; maybe TRBD1 (5 bases). With 10 bases removed from V and 5 bases from J, the gap between germline ends came to 14 bases. Germline assignment: CDR1 SNHLY and CDR2 FYNNEI. The CDR3 sequence is 13 residues long. The CDR3 DNA is TGTGCCACCACCAGGGTGATAAATGAAAAACTGTTTTTT. Protein: CATTRVINEKLFF.

To note about this clone: Other DNA sequences from this sample encode an identical CDR3 as well. The V gene is TRBV7-2, the J gene TRBJ2-3, with D tentatively TRBD2 (6 bases). This CDR3 contains 14 residues. The V gene lost 4 bases and the J gene lost 0 bases, with 8 bases spanning the gap. Germline V gene lookup returns CDR1 SGHTA and CDR2 FQGNSA. The CDR3 spells CASSSSGSTDTQYF. The CDR3 bases are TGTGCCAGCAGCTCCAGCGGGAGCACAGATACGCAGTATTTT.

The genes are TRBV28 and TRBJ2-4; a possible D gene is TRBD2 (5 bases). The CDR3 is 16 amino acids. CDR1 is MDHEN and CDR2 is SYDVKM in the germline V gene. V was clipped by 8 bases and J by 1 base, with 18 bases between them. Written as DNA, the CDR3 is TGTGCCAGCCAACCGGCGGGTGGGGATGCCAAAAACATTCAGTACTTC. Translated, it gives CASQPAGGDAKNIQYF.

The rearrangement joins TRBV2 to TRBJ2-4, with D possibly matching TRBD1 (5 bases). Trimming took off 3 bases at V and 6 bases at J, with 9 bases between the two ends. CDR1 SNHLY and CDR2 FYNNEI come from the germline V gene. The CDR3 sequence is 13 residues long. The CDR3, as DNA: TGTGCCAGCAGTGACAGGGAAGGAAACATTCAGTACTTC. It encodes CASSDREGNIQYF.

This chain links TRBV10-2 with TRBJ2-7; D might be TRBD1 or TRBD2, each matching 5 bases. Germline values: CDR1 WSHSY, CDR2 SAAADI. The CDR3 spans 14 residues. Trimming removed 4 bases from V and 4 bases from J, with 14 bases in between. The CDR3 coding sequence is TGCGCCAGCAGTGGGACACCCACGGGGTACGAGCAGTACTTC. This sequence encodes CASSGTPTGYEQYF.

J is TRBJ1-2 and V is TRBV29-1; D is unclear. V was pared by 0 bases and J by 6 bases, with 14 bases between. Germline V gives CDR1 SQVTM, CDR2 ANQGSEA. The CDR3 consists of 14 residues. In nucleotides, the CDR3 is TGCAGCGTTGAAGATCGTCAGGCGGGGAATGGCTACACCTTC. Translated: CSVEDRQAGNGYTF.

The chain recombines TRBV6-5 with TRBJ1-1; no firm D call. V lost 3 bases, J lost 1 base, and 9 bases lay in between. Germline V CDR1 and CDR2: MNHEY, SVGAGI. The CDR3 totals 14 residues. Written as DNA, the CDR3 is TGTGCCAGCAGTTATAATGACAAGAACACTGAAGCTTTCTTT. It translates to CASSYNDKNTEAFF.

The CDR3 DNA follows: TGTGCCAGCAGTGAAACCACCGGGAGTGGGGGATCACCCCTCCACTTT. Translated: CASSETTGSGGSPLHF. The chain combines TRBV6-1 with TRBJ1-6; TRBD1 might be the D (5 bases). Germline CDR1 reads MNHNS; CDR2 reads SASEGT. This CDR3 has 16 residues. V gave up 2 bases and J gave up 10 bases, with 18 bases separating them.